This record concerns one TCR beta chain sequence. Its specificity is not known. 60 Vbeta and 13 Jbeta primers were used in PCR. Methods used by the authors: Later work found 65 million to 85 million unique TCR beta chains, with about 10 million shared. Data came from immunoSEQ multiplex PCR; TCRdb stores just in-frame clones and leaves some out. V and J calls and clone size are given by that table; D and trimming were obtained from the DNA. The sample has some 98,000 clones; approximately 78% are singletons. The source of the sample is a study of cytomegalovirus exposure and HLA in healthy donors. Trimming removed 5 bases from V and 10 bases from J, with 18 bases in between. This CDR3 has 15 amino acids. Germline loops: CDR1 SGHVS, CDR2 FQNEAQ. Study results and caveats: Being productive about 87% or about 30% of the time was typical of most TCR beta V segments in an earlier analysis. In a later analysis, an Asian-associated ancestry cluster reportedly showed fewer N-insertions than the approximately 670-donor mean. Later analysis identified several of the most significant clusters that appeared linked to common viral pathogens.

This chain connects TRBV7-8 to TRBJ1-6, with D possibly TRBD1 on 6 matching bases. The sequencing input was PBMCs. The TCR was taken from a man in his forties or fifties in good health and CMV-seronegative. CDR3 sequence reads: CASSPVGTTKSPLHF. In nucleotides, the CDR3 is TGTGCCAGCAGCCCCGTCGGGACAACAAAATCACCCCTCCACTTT.